A selection of T cell receptor beta chains follows, all from one sample in a study of Ad26.COV2.S vaccination and SARS-CoV-2 variants. Only in-frame clones appear in the TCRdb table, and some are missing; sequencing was by immunoSEQ multiplex PCR. The sample records hundreds of thousands of clones, around 90% being singletons. The material sequenced was peripheral blood, taken in a trial of Ad26.COV2.S vaccine versus placebo. The receptors shown here come from a person aged 18-65 years who received the Ad26.COV2.S COVID-19 vaccine or a placebo. The CDR3 runs from the conserved cysteine through the conserved F or W. The D gene is left open where the match is weak. Clone sizes are given selectively: once, few, many, or a class where the clone is expanded.

length: 16
V: TRBV4-1
D: TRBD2
J: TRBJ2-7
size: NA
CDR3: CASSRLPSGGRREQYF
DNA: TGCGCCAGCAGCCGACTACCCTCGGGAGGTCGACGCGAGCAGTACTTC

length: 13
V: TRBV30
D: NA
J: TRBJ2-7
size: NA
CDR3: CARGDSGTYEQYF
DNA: TGTGCCCGGGGCGATAGCGGAACCTACGAGCAGTACTTC

length: 11
V: TRBV5-5
D: NA
J: TRBJ1-1
size: NA
CDR3: CASSRQTEAFF
DNA: TGTGCCAGCAGCCGTCAAACCGAAGCTTTCTTT

length: 15
V: TRBV19
D: TRBD1
J: TRBJ1-4
size: NA
CDR3: CASSNTGTANEKLFF
DNA: TGTGCCAGTAGTAACACCGGGACAGCTAATGAAAAACTGTTTTTT

length: 16
V: TRBV7-8
D: TRBD2
J: TRBJ2-3
size: NA
CDR3: CASSGKLAEITDTQYF
DNA: TGTGCCAGCAGCGGGAAACTAGCGGAGATCACAGATACGCAGTATTTT

length: 13
V: TRBV9
D: NA
J: TRBJ2-3
size: NA
CDR3: CASSSLEPDTQYF
DNA: TGTGCCAGCAGCTCACTAGAACCAGATACGCAGTATTTT

length: 13
V: TRBV2
D: TRBD1
J: TRBJ1-5
size: NA
CDR3: CASIETGGQPQHF
DNA: TGTGCCAGCATCGAGACAGGGGGCCAGCCCCAGCATTTT

length: 13
V: TRBV24-1
D: TRBD1
J: TRBJ2-5
size: NA
CDR3: CATEGQNQETQYF
DNA: TGTGCCACCGAGGGACAGAACCAAGAGACCCAGTACTTC

length: 15
V: TRBV4-3
D: NA
J: TRBJ1-4
size: NA
CDR3: CASSQGVVKREKLFF
DNA: TGCGCCAGCAGCCAAGGGGTGGTTAAGCGCGAAAAACTGTTTTTT

length: 13
V: TRBV18
D: NA
J: TRBJ1-2
size: few
CDR3: CASSPLSGSGYTF
DNA: TGTGCCAGCTCACCTCTGAGTGGGAGCGGCTACACCTTC

length: 18
V: TRBV19
D: NA
J: TRBJ2-2
size: NA
CDR3: CASSPPRRGAILTGELFF
DNA: TGTGCCAGTAGTCCCCCAAGGAGGGGTGCGATCCTAACCGGGGAGCTGTTTTTT

length: 14
V: TRBV4-1
D: TRBD2
J: TRBJ2-3
size: NA
CDR3: CASSPSGATDTQYF
DNA: TGCGCCAGCAGCCCTAGCGGAGCCACAGATACGCAGTATTTT

length: 14
V: TRBV18
D: NA
J: TRBJ2-2
size: NA
CDR3: CASSPPRSTGELFF
DNA: TGTGCCAGCTCACCACCAAGGTCCACCGGGGAGCTGTTTTTT

length: 16
V: TRBV3-1/TRBV3-2
D: TRBD2
J: TRBJ2-5
size: NA
CDR3: CASSQYSGSPQETQYF
DNA: TGTGCCAGCAGCCAGTATAGCGGGAGTCCTCAAGAGACCCAGTACTTC

length: 13
V: TRBV19
D: NA
J: TRBJ1-5
size: few
CDR3: CASKARVNQPQHF
DNA: TGTGCCAGTAAGGCCAGGGTAAATCAGCCCCAGCATTTT

length: 15
V: TRBV18
D: NA
J: TRBJ1-5
size: NA
CDR3: CASSPSKTVDQPQHF
DNA: TGTGCCAGCTCACCATCTAAGACAGTAGATCAGCCCCAGCATTTT

length: 14
V: TRBV5-5
D: NA
J: TRBJ2-3
size: NA
CDR3: CASTPLGRWDTQYF
DNA: TGTGCCAGCACCCCTCTGGGCCGGTGGGATACGCAGTATTTT

length: 12
V: TRBV9
D: NA
J: TRBJ2-3
size: NA
CDR3: CASSAGWDTQYF
DNA: TGTGCCAGCAGCGCGGGGTGGGATACGCAGTATTTT

length: 14
V: TRBV7-2
D: NA
J: TRBJ2-3
size: once
CDR3: CASSLAHATDTQYF
DNA: TGTGCCAGCAGCTTAGCCCACGCAACGGATACGCAGTATTTT

length: 15
V: TRBV10-2
D: NA
J: TRBJ2-1
size: NA
CDR3: CASSQQLLARNEQFF
DNA: TGCGCCAGCAGTCAACAGCTTCTAGCGAGGAATGAGCAGTTCTTC

length: 13
V: TRBV30
D: NA
J: TRBJ2-5
size: NA
CDR3: CAWTKGGKETQYF
DNA: TGTGCCTGGACCAAAGGGGGGAAAGAGACCCAGTACTTC

length: 15
V: TRBV13
D: TRBD1
J: TRBJ2-7
size: NA
CDR3: CASSLGDRDNYEQYF
DNA: TGTGCCAGCAGCCTCGGGGACAGGGATAACTACGAGCAGTACTTC

length: 13
V: TRBV19
D: NA
J: TRBJ1-5
size: few
CDR3: CASKGSSNQPQHF
DNA: TGTGCCAGTAAGGGCAGCAGCAATCAGCCCCAGCATTTT